The rows below give T cell receptor beta chains drawn from one sample of a study of radiotherapy plus CTLA-4 blockade in lung cancer. Measured with immunoSEQ multiplex PCR; TCRdb has only the in-frame clones, and not every one. The sample lists fewer than 45,000 clones, approximately 85% seen once, with about 5.3% in the top ten. Material: peripheral blood, obtained from a patient treated with radiotherapy plus ipilimumab. These receptors were taken from a human donor with non-small cell lung cancer who had stable disease on radiotherapy plus ipilimumab. The CDR3 runs from the conserved cysteine through the conserved F or W. The D gene is left open where the match is weak. Clone size appears in some rows only: once, few, many, or a class for an expanded clone.

v_gene	j_gene	d_gene	abundance	CDR3aa	CDR3nt
TRBV18	TRBJ2-7	TRBD1	-	CASSPLGDSYYEQYF	TGTGCCAGCTCACCTCTAGGGGACAGCTACTACGAGCAGTACTTC
TRBV11-2	TRBJ2-1	-	-	CASSLDQGPNEQFF	TGTGCCAGCAGCTTAGATCAGGGTCCGAATGAGCAGTTCTTC
TRBV2	TRBJ2-7	TRBD1	-	CASGDRGLDEQYF	TGTGCCAGCGGGGACAGGGGTCTGGACGAGCAGTACTTC
TRBV28	TRBJ2-1	TRBD2	-	CASAPGRELGEQFF	TGTGCCAGTGCCCCGGGGCGGGAGTTAGGTGAGCAGTTCTTC
TRBV6-5	TRBJ2-3	-	once	CASSYSSGGTDTQYF	TGTGCCAGCAGTTACTCATCAGGGGGCACAGATACGCAGTATTTT
TRBV19	TRBJ1-5	TRBD1	-	CASSPGPGGVQPQHF	TGTGCCAGTAGTCCGGGTCCAGGGGGCGTTCAGCCCCAGCATTTT
TRBV20-1	TRBJ2-1	-	-	CSAYTSNEQFF	TGCAGTGCTTATACTAGCAATGAGCAGTTCTTC
TRBV9	TRBJ2-5	-	-	CASSPMGGAQETQYF	TGTGCCAGCAGCCCCATGGGGGGAGCCCAAGAGACCCAGTACTTC
TRBV4-2	TRBJ2-5	TRBD2	-	CASTRGTSGTERGEQYF	TGTGCCAGCACCCGCGGGACTAGCGGGACCGAGAGGGGGGAGCAGTACTTC
TRBV5-8	TRBJ1-5	TRBD1	-	CASSLAVRAGGQPQHF	TGTGCCAGCAGCTTGGCGGTTCGGGCAGGGGGTCAGCCCCAGCATTTT
TRBV5-1	TRBJ1-1	-	-	CASSFRHGGMNTEAFF	TGCGCCAGCAGCTTCCGACACGGTGGCATGAACACTGAAGCTTTCTTT
TRBV9	TRBJ2-3	TRBD1	-	CASSVADRESPLTQYF	TGTGCCAGCAGCGTAGCGGACAGGGAATCCCCTCTTACGCAGTATTTT
TRBV2	TRBJ1-5	-	-	CASSDQGNQPQHF	TGTGCCAGCAGTGACCAGGGAAATCAGCCCCAGCATTTT
TRBV27	TRBJ1-5	TRBD1	-	CASSLTGTGYQPQHF	TGTGCCAGCAGTTTGACAGGGACGGGTTATCAGCCCCAGCATTTT
TRBV18	TRBJ2-7	-	-	CASSPPASGERGEQYF	TGTGCCAGCTCACCACCTGCGTCAGGGGAAAGGGGCGAGCAGTACTTC
TRBV4-1	TRBJ1-2	TRBD1	-	CASSQAGTGNNYGYTF	TGCGCCAGCAGCCAAGCAGGGACAGGGAATAACTATGGCTACACCTTC
TRBV5-1	TRBJ2-7	TRBD2	once	CASSPDGEGEQYF	TGCGCCAGCAGCCCGGACGGGGAGGGCGAGCAGTACTTC
TRBV11-2	TRBJ2-5	TRBD2	-	CASSPHGTSGIKETQYF	TGTGCCAGCAGCCCCCACGGGACTAGCGGGATTAAAGAGACCCAGTACTTC
TRBV7-8	TRBJ1-5	TRBD1	-	CASSWDSSKGPQHF	TGTGCCAGCAGCTGGGACAGCAGCAAGGGGCCCCAGCATTTT
TRBV19	TRBJ2-1	TRBD1	-	CASSISSQGAREQFF	TGTGCCAGTAGTATTTCCTCACAGGGGGCAAGGGAGCAGTTCTTC
TRBV18	TRBJ1-6	-	once	CASSPPGRSNSPLHF	TGTGCCAGCTCACCGCCAGGGCGGAGTAATTCACCCCTCCACTTT
TRBV7-2	TRBJ2-1	-	few	CASKQGENEQFF	TGTGCCAGCAAACAGGGTGAAAATGAGCAGTTCTTC
TRBV21-1	TRBJ2-7	-	-	CASSRPSGRRSSVQYF	TGTGCCAGCAGCAGACCTAGCGGGAGACGGTCTTCTGTGCAGTACTTC
TRBV27	TRBJ2-2	TRBD1	-	CASRLRQGVGTGELFF	TGTGCCAGCAGACTGAGACAGGGGGTCGGAACCGGGGAGCTGTTTTTT
TRBV19	TRBJ2-1	TRBD2	-	CASCGAGEGGQFF	TGTGCCAGCTGCGGAGCGGGAGAGGGTGGGCAGTTCTTC
TRBV7-6	TRBJ2-7	-	few	CASSTTPYEQYF	TGTGCCAGCAGCACGACACCCTACGAGCAGTACTTC
TRBV7-8	TRBJ1-2	-	few	CASSPGQSRNYGYTF	TGTGCCAGCAGCCCCGGACAGAGCCGCAACTATGGCTACACCTTC
TRBV10-1	TRBJ1-1	TRBD1	-	CASSEFQGGAYTEAFF	TGCGCCAGCAGTGAGTTTCAGGGGGGCGCATACACTGAAGCTTTCTTT
TRBV19	TRBJ2-7	TRBD2	-	CASSLLADREQYF	TGTGCCAGTAGTTTACTAGCGGATCGGGAGCAGTACTTC
TRBV11-3	TRBJ2-3	TRBD2	-	CASSLAGGPNTQYF	TGTGCCAGCAGCTTAGCGGGAGGGCCAAATACGCAGTATTTT
TRBV5-4	TRBJ2-1	-	-	CASSSRVATYNEQFF	TGTGCCAGCAGCTCCCGGGTAGCGACATACAATGAGCAGTTCTTC
TRBV5-4	TRBJ2-7	TRBD1	-	CASSQDRGRPHEQYF	TGTGCCAGCAGCCAGGACAGGGGGCGTCCACACGAGCAGTACTTC